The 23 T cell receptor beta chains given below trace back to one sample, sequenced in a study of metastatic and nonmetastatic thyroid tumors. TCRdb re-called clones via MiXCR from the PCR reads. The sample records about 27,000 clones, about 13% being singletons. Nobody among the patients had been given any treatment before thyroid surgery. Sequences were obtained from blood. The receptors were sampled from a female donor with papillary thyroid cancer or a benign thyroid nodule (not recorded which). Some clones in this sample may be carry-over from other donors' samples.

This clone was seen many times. The CDR3 reads CASNPTGNYLSYEQYF. CDR3 bases: TGTGCCAGCAACCCCACCGGGAACTACCTCTCCTACGAGCAGTACTTC. This chain joins TRBV28 and TRBJ2-7; maybe TRBD2 (5 bases). Germline CDR1 is MDHEN and CDR2 is SYDVKM. Trimming cost V 7 bases and J 0 bases, with 19 bases left between them. The CDR3 is 16 residues long.

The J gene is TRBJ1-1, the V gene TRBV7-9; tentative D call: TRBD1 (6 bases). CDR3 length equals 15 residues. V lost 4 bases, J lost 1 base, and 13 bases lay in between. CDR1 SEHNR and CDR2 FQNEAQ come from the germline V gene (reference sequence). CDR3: CASSSQGTPNTEAFF. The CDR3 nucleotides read TGTGCCAGCAGCTCCCAGGGGACACCGAACACTGAAGCTTTCTTT.

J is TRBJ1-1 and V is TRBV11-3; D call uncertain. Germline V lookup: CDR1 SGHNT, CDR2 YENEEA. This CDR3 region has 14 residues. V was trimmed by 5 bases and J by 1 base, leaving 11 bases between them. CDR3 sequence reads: CASSLRTRNTEAFF. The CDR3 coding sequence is TGTGCCAGCAGCCTACGGACGCGGAACACTGAAGCTTTCTTT.

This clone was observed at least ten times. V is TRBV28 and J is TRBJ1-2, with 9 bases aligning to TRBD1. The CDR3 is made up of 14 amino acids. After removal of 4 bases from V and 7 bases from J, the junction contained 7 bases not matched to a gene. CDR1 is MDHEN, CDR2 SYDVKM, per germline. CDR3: CASSSYRGPGGYTF. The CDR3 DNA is TGTGCCAGCAGTTCATACAGGGGGCCGGGTGGCTACACCTTC.

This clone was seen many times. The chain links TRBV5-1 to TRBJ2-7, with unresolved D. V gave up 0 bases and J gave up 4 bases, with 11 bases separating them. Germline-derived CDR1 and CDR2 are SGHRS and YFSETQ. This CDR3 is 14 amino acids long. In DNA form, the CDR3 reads TGCGCCAGCAGCTTGGGATTGGGTTTGTACGAGCAGTACTTC. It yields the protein CASSLGLGLYEQYF.

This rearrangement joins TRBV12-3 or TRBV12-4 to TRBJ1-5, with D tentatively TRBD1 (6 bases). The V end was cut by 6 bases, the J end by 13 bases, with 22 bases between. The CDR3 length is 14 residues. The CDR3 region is CASSYDRSNQQQHF. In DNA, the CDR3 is TGTGCCAGCAGCTACGACAGGAGCAATCAGCAGCAGCATTTT.

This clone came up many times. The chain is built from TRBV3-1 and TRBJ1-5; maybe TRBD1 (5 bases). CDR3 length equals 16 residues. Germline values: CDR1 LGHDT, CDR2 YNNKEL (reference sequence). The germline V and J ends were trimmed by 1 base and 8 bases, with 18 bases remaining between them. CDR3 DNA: TGTGCCAGCAGCCAAGGGCTTTACAGGAAAAATGAGCCCCAGCATTTT. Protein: CASSQGLYRKNEPQHF.

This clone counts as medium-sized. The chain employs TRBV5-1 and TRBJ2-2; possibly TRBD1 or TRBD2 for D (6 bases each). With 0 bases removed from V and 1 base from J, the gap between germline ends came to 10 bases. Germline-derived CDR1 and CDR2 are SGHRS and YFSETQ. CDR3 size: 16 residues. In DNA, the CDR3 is TGCGCCAGCAGCTTGGTACAGGGAGGGAACACCGGGGAGCTGTTTTTT. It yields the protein CASSLVQGGNTGELFF.

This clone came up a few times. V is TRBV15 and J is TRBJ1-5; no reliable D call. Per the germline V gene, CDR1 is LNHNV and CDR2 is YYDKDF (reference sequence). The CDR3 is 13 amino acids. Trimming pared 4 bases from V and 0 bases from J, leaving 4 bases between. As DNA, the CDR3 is TGTGCCACCAGCAAAGATAGCAATCAGCCCCAGCATTTT. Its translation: CATSKDSNQPQHF.

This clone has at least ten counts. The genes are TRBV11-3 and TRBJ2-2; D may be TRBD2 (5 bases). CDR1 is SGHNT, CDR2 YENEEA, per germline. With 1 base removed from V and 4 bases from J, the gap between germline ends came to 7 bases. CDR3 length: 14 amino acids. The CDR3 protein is CASSLGGSTGELFF. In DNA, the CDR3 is TGTGCCAGCAGCTTAGGAGGGAGCACCGGGGAGCTGTTTTTT.

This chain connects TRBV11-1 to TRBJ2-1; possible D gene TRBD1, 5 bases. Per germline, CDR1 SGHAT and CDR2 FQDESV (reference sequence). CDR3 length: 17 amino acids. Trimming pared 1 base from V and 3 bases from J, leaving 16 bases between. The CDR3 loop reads CASSLGTQGAHYNEQFF. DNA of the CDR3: TGTGCCAGCAGCTTAGGCACCCAGGGTGCACACTACAATGAGCAGTTCTTC.

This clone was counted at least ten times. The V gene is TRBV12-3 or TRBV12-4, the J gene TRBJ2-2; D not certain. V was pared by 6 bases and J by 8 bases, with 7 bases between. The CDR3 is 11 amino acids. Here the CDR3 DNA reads TGTGCCAGCAGGGTACAAGGGGAGCTGTTTTTT. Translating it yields CASRVQGELFF.

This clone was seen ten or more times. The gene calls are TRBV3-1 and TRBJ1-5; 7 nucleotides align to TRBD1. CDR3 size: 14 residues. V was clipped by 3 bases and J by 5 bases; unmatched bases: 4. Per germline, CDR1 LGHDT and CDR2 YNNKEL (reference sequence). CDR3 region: CASSQIGGDQPQHF. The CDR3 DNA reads TGTGCCAGCAGCCAGATAGGGGGCGATCAGCCCCAGCATTTT.

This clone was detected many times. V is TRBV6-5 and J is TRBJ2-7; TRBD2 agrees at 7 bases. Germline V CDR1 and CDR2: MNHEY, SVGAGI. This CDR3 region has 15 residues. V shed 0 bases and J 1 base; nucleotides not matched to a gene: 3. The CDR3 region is CASSYSPSGSYEQYF. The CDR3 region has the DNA TGTGCCAGCAGTTACTCCCCTAGCGGATCCTACGAGCAGTACTTC.

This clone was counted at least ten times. The CDR3 DNA reads as TGTGCCATCAGTGAGTCCCATAGATTGAACACCGGGGAGCTGTTTTTT. It specifies CAISESHRLNTGELFF. V gene TRBV10-3 combines with J gene TRBJ2-2; D gene unclear. Germline V CDR1 and CDR2: ENHRY, SYGVKD. This CDR3 comprises 16 residues. V lost 0 bases and J lost 1, with 9 bases in between.

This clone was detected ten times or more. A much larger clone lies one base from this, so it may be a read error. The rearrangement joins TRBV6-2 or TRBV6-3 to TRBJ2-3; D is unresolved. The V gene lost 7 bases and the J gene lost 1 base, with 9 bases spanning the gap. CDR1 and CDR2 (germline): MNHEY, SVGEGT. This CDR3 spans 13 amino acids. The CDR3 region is CASTLAGTDTQYF. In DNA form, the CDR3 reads TGTGCCAGCACCTTGGCGGGCACAGATACGCAGTATTTT.

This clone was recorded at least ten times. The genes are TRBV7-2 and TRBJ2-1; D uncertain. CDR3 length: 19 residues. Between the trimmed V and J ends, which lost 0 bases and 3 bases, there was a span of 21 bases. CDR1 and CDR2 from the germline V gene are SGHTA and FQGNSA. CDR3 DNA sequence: TGTGCCAGCAGCTTAGCCCCTCGGGTGGCTAGGAAGGGCTACAATGAGCAGTTCTTC. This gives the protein CASSLAPRVARKGYNEQFF.

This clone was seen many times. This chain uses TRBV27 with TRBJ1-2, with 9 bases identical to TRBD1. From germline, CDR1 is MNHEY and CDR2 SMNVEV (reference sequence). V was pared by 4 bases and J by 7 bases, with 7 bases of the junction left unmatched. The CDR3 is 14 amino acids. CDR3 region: CASSSAQGASGYTF. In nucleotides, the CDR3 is TGTGCCAGCAGTTCGGCACAGGGGGCAAGTGGCTACACCTTC.

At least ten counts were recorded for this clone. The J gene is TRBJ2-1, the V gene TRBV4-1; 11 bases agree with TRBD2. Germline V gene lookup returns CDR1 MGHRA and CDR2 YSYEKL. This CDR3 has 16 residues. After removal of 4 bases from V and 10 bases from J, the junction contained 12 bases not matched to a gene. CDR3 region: CASSLRPLAGVGEQFF. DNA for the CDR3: TGCGCCAGCAGCCTACGCCCACTAGCGGGAGTTGGGGAGCAGTTCTTC.

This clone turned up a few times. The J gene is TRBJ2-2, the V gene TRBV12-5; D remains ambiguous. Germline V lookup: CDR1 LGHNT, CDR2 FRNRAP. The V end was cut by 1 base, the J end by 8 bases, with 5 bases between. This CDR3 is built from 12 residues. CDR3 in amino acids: CASGLATGELFF. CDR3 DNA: TGTGCTAGTGGTTTGGCGACAGGGGAGCTGTTTTTT. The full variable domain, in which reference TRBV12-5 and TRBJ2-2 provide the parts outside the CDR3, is DARVTQTPRHKVTEMGQEVTMRCQPILGHNTVFWYRQTMMQGLELLAYFRNRAPLDDSGMPKDRFSAEMPDATLATLKIQPSEPRDSAVYFCASGLATGELFFGEGSRLTVL.

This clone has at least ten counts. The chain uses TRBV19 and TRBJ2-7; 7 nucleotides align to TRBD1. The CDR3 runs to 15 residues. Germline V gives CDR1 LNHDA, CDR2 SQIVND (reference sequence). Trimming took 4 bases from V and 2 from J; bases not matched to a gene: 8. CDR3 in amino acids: CASSTRETGTYEQYF. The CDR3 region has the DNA TGTGCCAGTAGTACGAGGGAGACAGGGACCTACGAGCAGTACTTC. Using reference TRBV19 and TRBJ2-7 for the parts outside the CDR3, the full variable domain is DGGITQSPKYLFRKEGQNVTLSCEQNLNHDAMYWYRQDPGQGLRLIYYSQIVNDFQKGDIAEGYSVSREKKESFPLTVTSAQKNPTAFYLCASSTRETGTYEQYFGPGTRLTVT.

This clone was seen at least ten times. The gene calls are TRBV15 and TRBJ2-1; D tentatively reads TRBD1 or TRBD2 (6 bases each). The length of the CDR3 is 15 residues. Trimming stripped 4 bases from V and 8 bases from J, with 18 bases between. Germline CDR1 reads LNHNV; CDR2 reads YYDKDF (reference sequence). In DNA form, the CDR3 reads TGTGCCACCAGCAAGGGGGGCGCGGGAAATTATGAGCAGTTCTTC. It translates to CATSKGGAGNYEQFF.

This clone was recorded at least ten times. The CDR3 DNA sequence: TGTGCCACCAGTGACCGACTTCCGACAGATACGCAGTATTTT. Its translation is CATSDRLPTDTQYF. V gene TRBV24-1 combines with J gene TRBJ2-3; D not resolved. The V gene lost 4 bases and the J gene lost 3 bases, with 10 bases spanning the gap. The CDR3 has 14 amino acids. Germline CDR1 and CDR2: KGHDR and SFDVKD.